The 27 T cell receptor beta chains below all came from one sample that was sequenced in a study of cytomegalovirus exposure and HLA in healthy donors. The PCR used 60 Vbeta and 13 Jbeta primers. TCRdb keeps only in-frame clones here, not all; method: immunoSEQ multiplex PCR. The sample gives approximately 110,000 clones, 74% of which show up once; more than 2% is in the top ten. Sequenced input: PBMCs. The receptors come from a man between 50 and 59 years old in good health and CMV-seropositive.

This chain uses TRBV5-1 with TRBJ1-4; the match to TRBD1 covers 10 bases. V trimming: 0 bases; J trimming: 6 bases; junction bases outside the gene matches: 2. Germline CDR1 SGHRS, CDR2 YFSETQ. This CDR3 has 15 residues. The CDR3 spells CASSLAGTGDEKLFF. In DNA form, the CDR3 reads TGCGCCAGCAGCTTGGCCGGGACAGGGGATGAAAAACTGTTTTTT.

The J gene is TRBJ2-3, the V gene TRBV5-4; perhaps TRBD2 as D (5 bases). Germline values: CDR1 SGHNT, CDR2 YYREEE (reference sequence). This CDR3 contains 15 residues. V gave up 5 bases and J gave up 2 bases, with 15 bases separating them. The CDR3 DNA reads TGTGCCAGCAGGGGTCGGAGCGGAACCACAGATACGCAGTATTTT. Translating gives CASRGRSGTTDTQYF.

The rearrangement links TRBV6-6 to TRBJ1-1, with a tentative D call TRBD1 (6 bases). The CDR3 extends over 13 amino acids. V was cut by 8 bases and J by 2 bases, with 12 bases left in between. The germline V gene has CDR1 MNHNY and CDR2 SVGAGI (reference sequence). CDR3 amino acids: CASLWGHNTEAFF. Here the CDR3 DNA reads TGTGCCAGCCTTTGGGGACACAACACTGAAGCTTTCTTT.

V usage is TRBV5-1 and J usage is TRBJ1-4; 8 positions agree with TRBD1. The V gene end was trimmed by 4 bases and the J gene end by 5 bases; junction bases not matched to a gene: 7. The germline CDR1 and CDR2 sequences are SGHRS and YFSETQ. The CDR3 spans 15 residues. CDR3 sequence (DNA): TGCGCCAGCAGCGCAACCGGGACAGGCAATGAAAAACTGTTTTTT. This gives the protein CASSATGTGNEKLFF. The whole variable domain, filled in from reference TRBV5-1 and TRBJ1-4, reads KAGVTQTPRYLIKTRGQQVTLSCSPISGHRSVSWYQQTPGQGLQFLFEYFSETQRNKGNFPGRFSGRQFSNSRSEMNVSTLELGDSALYLCASSATGTGNEKLFFGSGTQLSVL.

This clone was recorded a few times. The chain recombines TRBV4-1 with TRBJ2-3, with 10 bases identical to TRBD2. J lost 2 bases, V lost 1 base, and 6 bases had no gene match. The V gene's germline CDR1 is MGHRA and CDR2 YSYEKL. The CDR3 contains 17 residues. In DNA form, the CDR3 reads TGCGCCAGCAGCCAAGCGCCAGCGGGAGGGGTCACAGATACGCAGTATTTT. Protein sequence: CASSQAPAGGVTDTQYF.

The CDR3 spells CSVARRQSYGYTF. The CDR3 DNA reads TGCAGCGTTGCGCGCAGGCAGAGCTATGGCTACACCTTC. The gene calls are TRBV29-1 and TRBJ1-2; no firm D call. Germline V gene data show CDR1 as SQVTM and CDR2 as ANQGSEA. Trimming stripped 4 bases from V and 4 bases from J, with 13 bases between. The CDR3 totals 13 residues.

The rearrangement joins TRBV12-5 to TRBJ1-2; 7 nucleotides match TRBD1. This CDR3 is 13 amino acids long. Germline V gene lookup returns CDR1 LGHNT and CDR2 FRNRAP. V lost 4 bases, J lost 7 bases, and 6 bases stayed unmatched. In nucleotides, the CDR3 is TGTGCTAGTGGTTCCACTCAGGGGGGTGGCTACACCTTC. It specifies CASGSTQGGGYTF.

The chain recombines TRBV6-4 with TRBJ2-2; D not certain. Germline CDR1 and CDR2: MRHNA and SNTAGT. The CDR3 covers 14 residues. The V end lost 0 bases, the J end lost 7 bases, and 9 bases lay between the germline ends. CDR3 bases: TGTGCCAGCAGTGACTCGAAGTACGGCGGGGAGCTGTTTTTT. The encoded protein is CASSDSKYGGELFF.

This chain joins TRBV11-2 and TRBJ2-2; the match to TRBD1 covers 7 bases. The CDR3 runs to 12 residues. The germline gives CDR1 SGHAT, CDR2 FQNNGV. V shed 5 bases, J shed 6 bases, and the junction held 0 bases outside the gene matches. Written as DNA, the CDR3 is TGTGCCAGCAGCCAGGGGGCCGGGGAGCTGTTTTTT. Translating it yields CASSQGAGELFF.

The V call is TRBV6-5, the J call TRBJ1-3; D remains unclear. Looked up from germline, CDR1 is MNHEY and CDR2 is SVGAGI. V lost 4 bases and J lost 0, with 10 bases in between. The CDR3 has 15 residues. CDR3: CASSFSTSSGNTIYF. The DNA of the CDR3 is TGTGCCAGCAGTTTCTCGACAAGCTCTGGAAACACCATATATTTT.

The chain joins TRBV14 to TRBJ2-2; tentative D call: TRBD1 (6 bases). The CDR3 covers 14 residues. Per the germline V gene, CDR1 is SGHDN and CDR2 is FVKESK. V lost 5 bases and J 4 bases, leaving 11 bases between the germline ends. Here the CDR3 DNA reads TGTGCCAGCAGCGTGCAGGGGTTCACCGGGGAGCTGTTTTTT. It codes for CASSVQGFTGELFF. The full variable domain, in which reference TRBV14 and TRBJ2-2 provide the parts outside the CDR3, is EAGVTQFPSHSVIEKGQTVTLRCDPISGHDNLYWYRRVMGKEIKFLLHFVKESKQDESGMPNNRFLAERTGGTYSTLKVQPAELEDSGVYFCASSVQGFTGELFFGEGSRLTVL.

This rearrangement joins TRBV6-1 to TRBJ1-2; D call uncertain. Deletions cut 7 bases from V and 8 bases from J, with 20 bases between. The CDR3 has 14 amino acids. Germline loops: CDR1 MNHNS, CDR2 SASEGT. This CDR3 is CASINLGEMHGYTF. CDR3 DNA: TGTGCCAGCATTAATTTGGGAGAAATGCACGGCTACACCTTC.

This clone was observed a few times. The V and J genes are TRBV25-1 and TRBJ2-5; the match to TRBD1 covers 8 bases. CDR3 length equals 14 residues. J was trimmed by 2 bases and V by 3 bases; bases with no gene match: 2. Per the germline V gene, CDR1 is MGHDK and CDR2 is SYGVNS. The CDR3 spells CASSDDRGQETQYF. CDR3 nucleotide sequence: TGTGCCAGCAGTGATGACAGGGGACAAGAGACCCAGTACTTC.

The V call is TRBV29-1, the J call TRBJ2-1, with 7 positions matching TRBD1. The CDR3 has 13 amino acids. V lost 6 bases to trimming and J lost 2 bases; unmatched junction nucleotides: 4. CDR1 is SQVTM and CDR2 is ANQGSEA in the germline V gene. In nucleotides, the CDR3 is TGCAGCGTCCTGACAGGGCCCTACAATGAGCAGTTCTTC. Translated: CSVLTGPYNEQFF.

V is TRBV5-4 and J is TRBJ1-2, with D hard to call. Germline values: CDR1 SGHNT, CDR2 YYREEE (reference sequence). CDR3 size: 14 residues. V lost 1 base, J lost 3 bases, and 10 bases lay in between. The CDR3: CASSLSLSDYGYTF. As DNA, the CDR3 is TGTGCCAGCAGCTTGAGCCTTTCCGACTATGGCTACACCTTC.

The gene calls are TRBV14 and TRBJ2-5; a possible D gene is TRBD2 (7 bases). The J call may be mistaken, given a closer DNA end match to TRBJ2-7. Germline values: CDR1 SGHDN, CDR2 FVKESK. The CDR3 consists of 15 residues. CDR3 sequence reads: CASSPTWGGPYEQYF. For the CDR3, the DNA is TGTGCCAGCAGCCCGACGTGGGGGGGGCCCTACGAGCAGTACTTC.

The V call is TRBV2, the J call TRBJ2-2; 8 bases fit TRBD1. CDR3 size: 15 residues. V lost 8 bases and J lost 3; bases outside the gene matches: 8. CDR1 SNHLY and CDR2 FYNNEI come from the germline V gene. The CDR3 region is CASQNDRGDTGELFF. CDR3 in DNA: TGTGCCAGCCAAAACGACAGGGGCGACACCGGGGAGCTGTTTTTT.

The CDR3 sequence is CASSRTGGVDYGYTF. CDR3 nucleotide sequence: TGTGCCAGCAGTCGGACAGGGGGCGTCGACTATGGCTACACCTTC. This chain uses TRBV6-5 with TRBJ1-2; 11 nucleotides match TRBD1. The CDR3 spans 15 residues. The J segment lost 3 bases and the V segment lost 5 bases, leaving 5 bases of the junction unmatched. Germline lookup yields CDR1 MNHEY and CDR2 SVGAGI.

CDR3 region: CASSQDETAPYGYTF. In DNA, the CDR3 is TGCGCCAGCAGCCAAGATGAAACAGCTCCCTATGGCTACACCTTC. V and J are TRBV4-1 and TRBJ1-2, with unresolved D. CDR3 length: 15 amino acids. Germline CDR1 is MGHRA and CDR2 is YSYEKL. V was clipped by 0 bases and J by 4 bases, with 12 bases between them.

The rearrangement links TRBV9 to TRBJ2-5; 7 nucleotides line up with TRBD2. Losses at the gene ends were 4 bases for V and 1 base for J; bases not matched to a gene: 10. The CDR3 is 16 amino acids. CDR1 SGDLS and CDR2 YYNGEE come from the germline V gene. CDR3 protein: CASSHPLGGFQETQYF. CDR3 nucleotide sequence: TGTGCCAGCAGCCACCCTCTGGGGGGGTTCCAAGAGACCCAGTACTTC.

V usage is TRBV19 and J usage is TRBJ1-4, with 8 bases identical to TRBD1. The V and J ends lost 8 bases and 0 bases, in that order; junction bases with no gene match: 8. In germline, CDR1 is LNHDA, CDR2 SQIVND (reference sequence). CDR3 length equals 16 residues. The CDR3 sequence is CASAPGGHTTNEKLFF. In nucleotides, the CDR3 is TGTGCCAGTGCACCAGGGGGCCATACAACTAATGAAAAACTGTTTTTT.

This clone was counted a few times. The chain recombines TRBV6-5 with TRBJ2-5, with a weak D call TRBD1 (6 bases). V dropped 2 bases and J dropped 4 bases, with 8 bases sitting between them. In germline, CDR1 is MNHEY, CDR2 SVGAGI. This CDR3 is 13 amino acids long. The CDR3 protein is CASSYPRGETQYF. DNA of the CDR3: TGTGCCAGCAGTTACCCCAGGGGAGAGACCCAGTACTTC.

The genes are TRBV7-2 and TRBJ2-5, with TRBD2 identical over 7 bases. This CDR3 region has 14 residues. Trimming removed 5 bases from V and 2 bases from J; junction bases left unmatched: 5. CDR1 SGHTA and CDR2 FQGNSA come from the germline V gene. CDR3 protein: CASSQQRGQETQYF. The DNA of the CDR3 is TGTGCCAGCAGCCAACAGCGGGGTCAAGAGACCCAGTACTTC.

The chain links TRBV27 to TRBJ2-7; TRBD2 matches 8 bases. Unmatched junction bases numbered 7, after V lost 6 bases and J lost 3 bases. CDR3 length: 14 residues. Germline V lookup: CDR1 MNHEY, CDR2 SMNVEV (reference sequence). In DNA form, the CDR3 reads TGTGCCAGCAGCAGTAGCGGGGACCTCTACGAGCAGTACTTC. As protein: CASSSSGDLYEQYF.

The V call is TRBV7-9, the J call TRBJ2-3, with TRBD2 matching 7 bases. CDR1 is SEHNR, CDR2 FQNEAQ, per germline (reference sequence). Unmatched junction bases numbered 9, after V lost 6 bases and J lost 3 bases. The CDR3 runs to 15 residues. The CDR3 loop reads CASSLGGLGTDTQYF. As DNA, the CDR3 is TGTGCCAGCAGTTTGGGCGGACTAGGGACAGATACGCAGTATTTT.

This clone showed up just a few times. The rearrangement links TRBV6-5 to TRBJ2-2; 9 bases match TRBD1. Germline V lookup: CDR1 MNHEY, CDR2 SVGAGI. With 1 base clipped from V and 3 bases from J, the junction kept 3 bases outside the gene matches. The CDR3 runs to 16 residues. The CDR3 coding sequence is TGTGCCAGCAGTTACTTTGGGACAGGGCACACCGGGGAGCTGTTTTTT. Its protein is CASSYFGTGHTGELFF.

This clone came up a few times. The J gene is TRBJ2-5, the V gene TRBV18; D is unresolved. Trimming removed 5 bases at V and 1 base at J, with 5 bases between. The CDR3 totals 12 residues. CDR1 KGHSH and CDR2 LQKENI come from the germline V gene. CDR3 sequence reads: CASSSSQETQYF. The CDR3 DNA follows: TGTGCCAGCTCATCGTCCCAAGAGACCCAGTACTTC.